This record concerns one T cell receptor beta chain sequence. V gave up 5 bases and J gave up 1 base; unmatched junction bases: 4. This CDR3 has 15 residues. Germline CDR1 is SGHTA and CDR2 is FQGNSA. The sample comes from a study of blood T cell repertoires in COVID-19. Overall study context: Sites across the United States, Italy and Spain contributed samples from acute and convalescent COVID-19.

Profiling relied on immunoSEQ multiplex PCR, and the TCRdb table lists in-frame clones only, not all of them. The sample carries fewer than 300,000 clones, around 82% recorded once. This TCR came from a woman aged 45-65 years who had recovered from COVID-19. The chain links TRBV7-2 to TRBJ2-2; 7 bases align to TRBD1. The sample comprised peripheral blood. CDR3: CASSLNRGNTGELFF. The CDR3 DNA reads TGTGCCAGCAGCCTAAACAGGGGGAACACCGGGGAGCTGTTTTTT.